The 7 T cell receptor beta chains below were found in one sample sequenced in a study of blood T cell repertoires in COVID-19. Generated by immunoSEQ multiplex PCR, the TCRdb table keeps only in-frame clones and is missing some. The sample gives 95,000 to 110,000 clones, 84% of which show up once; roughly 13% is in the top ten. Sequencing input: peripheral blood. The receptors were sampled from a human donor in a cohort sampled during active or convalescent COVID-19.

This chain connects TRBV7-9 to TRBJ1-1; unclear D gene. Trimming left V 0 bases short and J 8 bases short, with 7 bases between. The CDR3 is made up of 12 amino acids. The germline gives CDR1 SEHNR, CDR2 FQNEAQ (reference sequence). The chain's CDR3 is CASSLANREAFF. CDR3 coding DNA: TGTGCCAGCAGCTTAGCGAACCGGGAAGCTTTCTTT.

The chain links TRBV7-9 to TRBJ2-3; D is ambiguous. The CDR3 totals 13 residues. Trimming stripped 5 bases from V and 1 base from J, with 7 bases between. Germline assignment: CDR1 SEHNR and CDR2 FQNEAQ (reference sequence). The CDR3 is CASSPPGTDTQYF. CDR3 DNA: TGTGCCAGCAGCCCCCCGGGCACAGATACGCAGTATTTT.

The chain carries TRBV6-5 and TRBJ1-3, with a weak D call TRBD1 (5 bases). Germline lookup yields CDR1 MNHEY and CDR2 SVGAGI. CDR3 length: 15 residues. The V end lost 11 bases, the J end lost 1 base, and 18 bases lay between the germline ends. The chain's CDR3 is CAASLSQASGNTIYF. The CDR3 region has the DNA TGTGCCGCTAGTCTCTCACAGGCGTCTGGAAACACCATATATTTT.

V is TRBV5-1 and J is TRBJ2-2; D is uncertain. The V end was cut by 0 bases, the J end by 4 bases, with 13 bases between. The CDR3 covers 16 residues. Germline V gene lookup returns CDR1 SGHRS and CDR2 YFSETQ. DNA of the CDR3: TGCGCCAGCAGCTTGGAATCCCAACCCAGCACCGGGGAGCTGTTTTTT. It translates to CASSLESQPSTGELFF.

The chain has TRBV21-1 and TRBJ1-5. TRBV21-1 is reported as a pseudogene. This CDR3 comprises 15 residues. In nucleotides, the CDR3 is TGTGCCAGCATCTCAGCGGAGGGAGAAAACCAGCCCCAGCATTTT. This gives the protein CASISAEGENQPQHF.

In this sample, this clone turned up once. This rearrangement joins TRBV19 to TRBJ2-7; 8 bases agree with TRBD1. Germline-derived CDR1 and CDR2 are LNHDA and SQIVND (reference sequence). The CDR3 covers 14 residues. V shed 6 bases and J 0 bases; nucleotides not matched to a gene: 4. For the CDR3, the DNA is TGTGCCAGTAGCGGACAGGGAAGCTCCTACGAGCAGTACTTC. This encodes CASSGQGSSYEQYF.

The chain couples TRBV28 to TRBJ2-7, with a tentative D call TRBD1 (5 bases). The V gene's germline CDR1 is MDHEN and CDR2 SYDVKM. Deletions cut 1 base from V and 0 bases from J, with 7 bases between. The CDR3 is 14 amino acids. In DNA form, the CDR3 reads TGTGCCAGCAGTTTATACAGGAACTCCTACGAGCAGTACTTC. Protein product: CASSLYRNSYEQYF.